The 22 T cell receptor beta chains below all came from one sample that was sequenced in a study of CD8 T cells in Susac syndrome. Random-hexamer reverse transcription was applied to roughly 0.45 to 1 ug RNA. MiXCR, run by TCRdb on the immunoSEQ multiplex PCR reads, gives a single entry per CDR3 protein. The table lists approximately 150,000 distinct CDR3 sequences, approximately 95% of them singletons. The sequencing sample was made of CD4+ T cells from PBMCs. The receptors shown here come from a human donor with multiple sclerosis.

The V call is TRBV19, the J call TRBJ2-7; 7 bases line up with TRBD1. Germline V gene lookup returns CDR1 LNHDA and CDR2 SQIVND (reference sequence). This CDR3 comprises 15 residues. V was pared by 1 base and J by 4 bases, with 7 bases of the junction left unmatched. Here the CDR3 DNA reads TGTGCCAGTAGTATAGCAACCGGGACAGATTACGAGCAGTACTTC. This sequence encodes CASSIATGTDYEQYF.

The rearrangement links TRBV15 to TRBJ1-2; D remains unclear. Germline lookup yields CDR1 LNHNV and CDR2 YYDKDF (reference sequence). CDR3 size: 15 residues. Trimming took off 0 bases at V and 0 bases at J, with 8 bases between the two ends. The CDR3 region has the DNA TGTGCCACCAGCAGAGATTCAGCCACTAACTATGGCTACACCTTC. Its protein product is CATSRDSATNYGYTF.

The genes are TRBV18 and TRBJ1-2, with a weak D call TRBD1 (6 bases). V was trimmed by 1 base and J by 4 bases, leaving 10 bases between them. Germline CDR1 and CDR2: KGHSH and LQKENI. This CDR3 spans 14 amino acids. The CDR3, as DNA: TGTGCCAGCTCACCACAGAAGGGGGTCTATGGCTACACCTTC. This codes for CASSPQKGVYGYTF.

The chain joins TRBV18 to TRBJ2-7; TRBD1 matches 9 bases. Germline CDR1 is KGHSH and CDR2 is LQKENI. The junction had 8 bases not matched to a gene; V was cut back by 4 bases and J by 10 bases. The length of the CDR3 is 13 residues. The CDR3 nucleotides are TGTGCCAGCTCACTCCAGGGACAGGGAACCCAGTACTTC. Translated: CASSLQGQGTQYF.

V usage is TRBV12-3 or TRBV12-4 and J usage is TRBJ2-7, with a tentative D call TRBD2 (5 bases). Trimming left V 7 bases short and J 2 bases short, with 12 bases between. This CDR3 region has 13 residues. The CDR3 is CASTLRGTYEQYF. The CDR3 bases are TGTGCCAGCACCCTCCGGGGTACCTACGAGCAGTACTTC.

The CDR3 DNA sequence: TGTGCCTGGAGTCATTTACAGGGGAACTATGGCTACACCTTC. Protein product: CAWSHLQGNYGYTF. The rearrangement links TRBV30 to TRBJ1-2; 7 nucleotides match TRBD1. The junction had 5 bases not matched to a gene; V was cut back by 2 bases and J by 2 bases. CDR3 length equals 14 residues. Germline-derived CDR1 and CDR2 are GTSNPN and SVGIG (reference sequence).

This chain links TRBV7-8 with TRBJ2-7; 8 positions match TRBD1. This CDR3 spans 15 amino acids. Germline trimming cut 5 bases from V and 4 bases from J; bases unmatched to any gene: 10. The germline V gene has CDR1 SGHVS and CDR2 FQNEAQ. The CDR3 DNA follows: TGTGCCAGCAGCCCGGACAGGGCACTCGAATACGAGCAGTACTTC. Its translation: CASSPDRALEYEQYF.

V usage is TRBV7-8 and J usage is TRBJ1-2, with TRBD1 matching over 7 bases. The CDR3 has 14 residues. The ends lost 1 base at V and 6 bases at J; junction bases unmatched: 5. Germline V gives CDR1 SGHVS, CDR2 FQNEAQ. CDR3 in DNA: TGTGCCAGCAGCTTAGTGGCTGACAGGGATGGCTACACCTTC. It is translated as CASSLVADRDGYTF.

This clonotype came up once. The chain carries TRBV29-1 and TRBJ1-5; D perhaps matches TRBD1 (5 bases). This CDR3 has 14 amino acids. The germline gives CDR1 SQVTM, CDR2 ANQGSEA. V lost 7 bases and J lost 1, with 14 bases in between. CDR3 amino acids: CSAAFGGSNQPQHF. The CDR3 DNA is TGCAGCGCCGCGTTCGGGGGGAGCAATCAGCCCCAGCATTTT.

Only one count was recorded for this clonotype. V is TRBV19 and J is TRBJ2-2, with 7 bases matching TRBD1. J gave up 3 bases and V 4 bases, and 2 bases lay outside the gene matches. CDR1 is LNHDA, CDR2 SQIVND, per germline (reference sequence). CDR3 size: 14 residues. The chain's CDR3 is CASSTQGYTGELFF. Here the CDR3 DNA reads TGTGCCAGTAGTACACAGGGGTACACCGGGGAGCTGTTTTTT.

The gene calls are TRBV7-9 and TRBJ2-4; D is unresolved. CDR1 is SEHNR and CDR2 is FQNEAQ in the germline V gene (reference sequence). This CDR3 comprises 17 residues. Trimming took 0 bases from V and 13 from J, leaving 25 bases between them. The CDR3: CASSLAQSLVKGKAQYF. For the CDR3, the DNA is TGTGCCAGCAGCTTAGCGCAGTCCCTAGTTAAAGGGAAGGCGCAGTACTTC. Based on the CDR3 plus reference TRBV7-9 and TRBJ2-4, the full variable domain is DTGVSQNPRHKITKRGQNVTFRCDPISEHNRLYWYRQTLGQGPEFLTYFQNEAQLEKSRLLSDRFSAERPKGSFSTLEIQRTEQGDSAMYLCASSLAQSLVKGKAQYFGAGTRLSVL.

CDR3 DNA: TGCAGTGCACGGGATTACGGCTATGGCTACACCTTC. Translated, it gives CSARDYGYGYTF. The genes are TRBV20-1 and TRBJ1-2; D is unclear. This CDR3 contains 12 residues. V was cut by 6 bases and J by 4 bases, with 12 bases left in between. In germline, CDR1 is DFQATT, CDR2 SNEGSKA (reference sequence).

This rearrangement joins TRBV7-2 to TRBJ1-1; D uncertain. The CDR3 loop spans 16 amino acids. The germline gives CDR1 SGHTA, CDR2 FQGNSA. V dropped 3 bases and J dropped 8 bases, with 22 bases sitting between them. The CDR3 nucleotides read TGTGCCAGCAGCTTCCCATCTCGAATCTATACTACGGAAGCTTTCTTT. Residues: CASSFPSRIYTTEAFF.

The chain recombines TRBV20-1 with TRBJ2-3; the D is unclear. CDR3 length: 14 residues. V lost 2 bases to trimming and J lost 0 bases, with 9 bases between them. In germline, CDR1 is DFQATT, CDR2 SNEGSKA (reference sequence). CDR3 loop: CSARSVRSTDTQYF. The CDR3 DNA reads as TGCAGTGCTAGAAGCGTCAGGAGCACAGATACGCAGTATTTT.

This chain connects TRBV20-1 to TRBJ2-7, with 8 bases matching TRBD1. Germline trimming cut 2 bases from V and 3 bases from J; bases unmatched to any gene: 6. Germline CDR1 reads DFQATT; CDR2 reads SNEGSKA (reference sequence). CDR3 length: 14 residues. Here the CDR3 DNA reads TGCAGTGCTAGAAACTCACAGGGGGTCTACGAGCAGTACTTC. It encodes CSARNSQGVYEQYF.

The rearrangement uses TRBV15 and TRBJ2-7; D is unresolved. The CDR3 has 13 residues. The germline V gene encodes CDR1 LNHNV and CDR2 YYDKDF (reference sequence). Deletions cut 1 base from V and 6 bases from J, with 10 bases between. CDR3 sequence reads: CATSRGSASEQYF. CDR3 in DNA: TGTGCCACCAGCAGAGGATCGGCCTCCGAGCAGTACTTC.

This CDR3 reads CASRIGTTDTQYF. CDR3 in DNA: TGTGCCAGCAGGATCGGGACCACAGATACGCAGTATTTT. J is TRBJ2-3 and V is TRBV27, with D possibly being TRBD1 or TRBD2 (5 bases each). Germline V lookup: CDR1 MNHEY, CDR2 SMNVEV (reference sequence). The V end lost 6 bases, the J end lost 2 bases, and 9 bases lay between the germline ends. CDR3 length: 13 residues.

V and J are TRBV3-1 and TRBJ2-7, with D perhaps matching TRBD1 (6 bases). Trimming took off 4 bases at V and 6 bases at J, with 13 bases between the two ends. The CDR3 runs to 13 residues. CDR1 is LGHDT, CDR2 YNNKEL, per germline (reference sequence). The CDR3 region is CASSPTQGGEQYF. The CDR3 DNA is TGTGCCAGCAGCCCAACACAGGGTGGCGAGCAGTACTTC.

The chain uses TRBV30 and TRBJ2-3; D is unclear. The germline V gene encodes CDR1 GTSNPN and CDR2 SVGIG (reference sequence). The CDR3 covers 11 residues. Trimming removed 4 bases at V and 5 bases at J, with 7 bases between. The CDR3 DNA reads TGTGCCTGGAAGGCTCTAGATACGCAGTATTTT. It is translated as CAWKALDTQYF.

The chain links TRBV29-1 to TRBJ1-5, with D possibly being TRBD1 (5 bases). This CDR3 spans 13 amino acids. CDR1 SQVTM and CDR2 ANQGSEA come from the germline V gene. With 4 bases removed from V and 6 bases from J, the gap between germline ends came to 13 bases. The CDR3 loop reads CSVGTGVSQPQHF. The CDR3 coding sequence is TGCAGCGTTGGGACGGGGGTAAGTCAGCCCCAGCATTTT.

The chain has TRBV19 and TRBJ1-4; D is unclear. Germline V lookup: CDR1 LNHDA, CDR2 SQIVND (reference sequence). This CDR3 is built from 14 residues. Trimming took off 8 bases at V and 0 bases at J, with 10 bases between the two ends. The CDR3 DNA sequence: TGTGCCAGTCTGGATTTCGCAACTAATGAAAAACTGTTTTTT. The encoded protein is CASLDFATNEKLFF.

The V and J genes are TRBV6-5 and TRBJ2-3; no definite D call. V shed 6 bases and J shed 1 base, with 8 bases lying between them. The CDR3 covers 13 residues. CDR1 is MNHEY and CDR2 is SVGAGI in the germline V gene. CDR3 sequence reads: CASRIVGTDTQYF. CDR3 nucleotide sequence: TGTGCCAGCAGAATAGTGGGCACAGATACGCAGTATTTT.